This T cell receptor beta chain was identified in a study of CD8 T cells in ankylosing spondylitis. General observations from the study: Seemingly distinctive of ankylosing spondylitis blood was a TCR beta motif formed by eight highly homologous variants.

Concerning this clonotype itself: Its antigen is not identified.

Each TCR beta library was made by quantitative 5'-RACE that incorporated molecular barcodes. TCRdb analysed the 5' RACE reads with MiXCR anew, one entry per CDR3 protein. Among 700,000 or so distinct CDR3 sequences listed, about 20% were seen once. This TCR was recovered from a male donor with ankylosing spondylitis. Specimen: blood, either unsorted or a sorted T cell fraction (not recorded which).

CDR3 protein: CASSFTGGGSYGYTF. The DNA of the CDR3 is TGTGCCAGCAGCTTCACAGGGGGCGGGAGCTATGGCTACACCTTC. V gene TRBV5-5 combines with J gene TRBJ1-2, with TRBD1 identical over 9 bases. The junction had 6 bases not matched to a gene; V was cut back by 2 bases and J by 4 bases. The CDR3 is 15 amino acids. Germline CDR1 reads SGHKS; CDR2 reads YYEKEE (reference sequence).